Listed below are T cell receptor beta chains from one sample, sequenced in a study of blood T cell repertoires in COVID-19. TCRdb keeps only in-frame clones here, not all; method: immunoSEQ multiplex PCR. The table has about 200,000 clones, about 83% seen once. Sequences were obtained from peripheral blood. Receptor source: a man between 60 and 75 years old who had recovered from COVID-19. CDR3s include the opening cysteine and the closing phenylalanine or tryptophan. D genes are given only for firm matches. The size of a clone is reported for some rows only, either as once, few or many, or as a class for expanded clones.

TRBJ2-3,NA,TRBV5-1,NA,TGCGCCAGCAGCTTGGTGGAGGCTGGAGATACGCAGTATTTT,CASSLVEAGDTQYF
TRBJ2-3,NA,TRBV5-1,once,TGCGCCAGCAGCTCCGGACAGAAGCTCACAGATACGCAGTATTTT,CASSSGQKLTDTQYF
TRBJ2-7,NA,TRBV5-1,few,TGCGCCAGCAGCTTGGCCGGCAGGGCCTACGAGCAGTACTTC,CASSLAGRAYEQYF
TRBJ2-5,TRBD1,TRBV30,few,TGTGCCTGGGGAGTCCCCCCCGGGACAGGAGGAGAGACCCAGTACTTC,CAWGVPPGTGGETQYF
TRBJ2-6,NA,TRBV6-5,NA,TGTGCCACAAGTAGTAGCTCTGGGGCCAACGTCCTGACTTTC,CATSSSSGANVLTF
TRBJ2-1,NA,TRBV6-2/TRBV6-3,once,TGTGCCAGCAGCATAGCGGTGCACAATGAGCAGTTCTTC,CASSIAVHNEQFF
TRBJ2-1,NA,TRBV5-4,NA,TGTGCCAGCACCCTTTTGGTTAGCGTCTCCTACAATGAGCAGTTCTTC,CASTLLVSVSYNEQFF
TRBJ2-1,TRBD2,TRBV9,NA,TGTGCCAGCACCCCCTCTCCTAGCGGGGATCTCGAGCAGTTCTTC,CASTPSPSGDLEQFF
TRBJ2-7,TRBD2,TRBV6-5,NA,TGTGCCAGCAGTTACTCTGGGGGGGTGTGGGAGCAGTACTTC,CASSYSGGVWEQYF
TRBJ2-3,NA,TRBV6-5,NA,TGTGCCGTAGCCAGGGGGATAGCGGCAGATACGCAGTATTTT,CAVARGIAADTQYF
TRBJ2-7,TRBD2,TRBV6-5,NA,TGTGCCAGCAGTTACGGGGGACTAGCGGACTACGAGCAGTACTTC,CASSYGGLADYEQYF
TRBJ1-6,NA,TRBV19,few,TGTGCCAGTAGTCTCCGGGGTCGCTCACCCCTCCACTTT,CASSLRGRSPLHF
TRBJ1-1,NA,TRBV28,NA,TGTGCCAGCACCCCAGACTCGTTCCAAAGAGCTTTCTTT,CASTPDSFQRAFF
TRBJ1-2,TRBD1,TRBV5-1,once,TGCGCCAGCAGCTTTCAACAGGGGAGCAACTATGGCTACACCTTC,CASSFQQGSNYGYTF
TRBJ1-3,TRBD1,TRBV18,few,TGTGCCAGCTCACCCGGGACAGTCTCTGGAAACACCATATATTTT,CASSPGTVSGNTIYF
TRBJ2-7,TRBD2,TRBV6-1,NA,TGTGCCAGCAGTGAAGCCCGACTAGCGGAATACGAGCAGTACTTC,CASSEARLAEYEQYF
TRBJ2-7,TRBD1,TRBV30,NA,TGTGCCTGGAGTATGGGACAGGGATACGAGCAGTACTTC,CAWSMGQGYEQYF
TRBJ1-2,NA,TRBV7-9,once,TGTGCCAGCAGCTTCCTAGGGGCGAGTTACTATGGCTACACCTTC,CASSFLGASYYGYTF
TRBJ2-3,TRBD2,TRBV5-4,NA,TGTGCCAGCCGGACTAGCTCCACAGATACGCAGTATTTT,CASRTSSTDTQYF
TRBJ1-4,NA,TRBV7-8,NA,TGTGCCAGCTCCGGGTCGTCTAATGAAAAACTGTTTTTT,CASSGSSNEKLFF
TRBJ2-5,NA,TRBV19,NA,TGTGCCAGTAGTTGGGCAGGAATGGAAGAGACCCAGTACTTC,CASSWAGMEETQYF
TRBJ2-5,TRBD1,TRBV7-2,NA,TGTGCCAGCAGCCGGGACAGGGCGAATCGGGCCCAGTACTTC,CASSRDRANRAQYF
TRBJ2-7,NA,TRBV2,NA,TGTGCCAGCAGTGGGACAGCCTACGAGCAGTACTTC,CASSGTAYEQYF
TRBJ1-4,TRBD1,TRBV19,NA,TGTGCCAGTAGTACCGGGACAGGGAGTGAAAAACTGTTTTTT,CASSTGTGSEKLFF
TRBJ1-1,NA,TRBV6-1,NA,TGTGCCAGCAGTGAAGCGTTCTTGGGGGGGCAAGCTTTCTTT,CASSEAFLGGQAFF
TRBJ2-1,TRBD1,TRBV24-1,few,TGTGCCACCAGTGATCCCCAACCACAGGGGAGCTCCTACAATGAGCAGTTCTTC,CATSDPQPQGSSYNEQFF
TRBJ1-5,NA,TRBV19,NA,TGTGCCAGTAGGAGGGAGTACAATCAGCCCCAGCATTTT,CASRREYNQPQHF
TRBJ1-3,TRBD1,TRBV18,NA,TGTGCCAGCTCACCTGAAACCATCAGGGGGTCTGGAAACACCATATATTTT,CASSPETIRGSGNTIYF
TRBJ2-1,TRBD1,TRBV9,NA,TGTGCCAGCAGCGTACGGGACAGATACAATGAGCAGTTCTTC,CASSVRDRYNEQFF
TRBJ2-1,NA,TRBV23-1,NA,TGCGCCAGCAGTCCAGACAGGAGGTCGAGAAATGAGCAGTTCTTC,CASSPDRRSRNEQFF
TRBJ2-7,NA,TRBV5-6,once,TGTGCCAGCAGCTTGCGCGGGGTTCCCTACGAGCAGTACTTC,CASSLRGVPYEQYF
TRBJ1-2,NA,TRBV12-3/TRBV12-4,NA,TGTGCCAGCAATAACTTCGGAGGGGATGGCTACACCTTC,CASNNFGGDGYTF
TRBJ2-2,NA,TRBV25-1,NA,TGTGCCAGCAGTGAGAGGACTCACGGGGAGCTGTTTTTT,CASSERTHGELFF
TRBJ2-7,TRBD2,TRBV7-8,NA,TGTGCCAGCAGCTTAGGGCTGGCAAAAGCGGGACGGGAGCAGTACTTC,CASSLGLAKAGREQYF
TRBJ2-1,NA,TRBV13,NA,TGTGCCAGCACCCTGGGGAGTCTCTACAATGAGCAGTTCTTC,CASTLGSLYNEQFF
TRBJ1-2,TRBD1,TRBV6-5,NA,TGTGCCAGCAGCCTAGGACAGGGAAAGAGATATGGCTACACCTTC,CASSLGQGKRYGYTF
TRBJ2-7,NA,TRBV7-9,NA,TGTGCCAGCAGCCCCCCGACAGGACAGCCCCGTTCCTACGAGCAGTACTTC,CASSPPTGQPRSYEQYF
TRBJ1-5,TRBD1,TRBV5-1,NA,TGCGCCAGCAGCGAAACAGGGGCGGTTCAGCCCCAGCATTTT,CASSETGAVQPQHF
TRBJ2-5,NA,TRBV6-1,NA,TGTGCCAGCAGTGAAACCGGTTTCGGAGAGACCCAGTACTTC,CASSETGFGETQYF
TRBJ1-3,TRBD1,TRBV9,NA,TGTGCCAGCAGCCCCGGACAGGCCTCTGGAAACACCATATATTTT,CASSPGQASGNTIYF
TRBJ2-3,TRBD1,TRBV7-3,NA,TGTGCCAGCAGCAGACAGGGAACAGATACGCAGTATTTT,CASSRQGTDTQYF
TRBJ1-1,TRBD1,TRBV10-2,NA,TGCGCCAGCAGCCCCCAAGGACAGGGAAGTGAAGCTTTCTTT,CASSPQGQGSEAFF
TRBJ2-7,TRBD1,TRBV7-6,NA,TGTGCCAGCAGCGCTACAGGGGGCGTAGAGGCGAGGCGCGAGCAGTACTTC,CASSATGGVEARREQYF
TRBJ1-2,NA,TRBV7-2,NA,TGTGCCAGCAGCTTATTGGGGGCTCATGGCTACACCTTC,CASSLLGAHGYTF
TRBJ2-2,NA,TRBV9,NA,TGTGCCAGCAGCCCCGACTTCGCCGGGGAGCTGTTTTTT,CASSPDFAGELFF
TRBJ2-2,TRBD2,TRBV7-7,once,TGTGCCAGCAGCAAAGCGGGGGGGAACACCGGGGAGCTGTTTTTT,CASSKAGGNTGELFF
TRBJ1-2,TRBD1,TRBV6-4,NA,TGTGCCAGCAGTGAGGAACAGGGGGCTAACTATGGCTACACCTTC,CASSEEQGANYGYTF
TRBJ2-7,TRBD1,TRBV19,NA,TGTGCCAGTAGTGCCCCACAGGGGGCCTACGAGCAGTACTTC,CASSAPQGAYEQYF
TRBJ2-7,TRBD1,TRBV5-1,NA,TGCGCCAGCAGCCCAGGACAGGGTCGACGCGAGCAGTACTTC,CASSPGQGRREQYF
TRBJ1-2,TRBD1,TRBV6-5,NA,TGTGCCAGCAGTTCGGGGACAGGGGGCGCGAACTATGGCTACACCTTC,CASSSGTGGANYGYTF
TRBJ1-4,NA,TRBV5-1,NA,TGCGCCAGCAGTTCCAAACAGGGAACTAATGAAAAACTGTTTTTT,CASSSKQGTNEKLFF
TRBJ1-3,NA,TRBV28,NA,TGTGCCAGCAGTTTATCGAGCTCTGGAAACACCATATATTTT,CASSLSSSGNTIYF
TRBJ1-1,NA,TRBV18,NA,TGTGCCAGCTCGCCTCCGGGACTACGCGTGGCTTTCTTT,CASSPPGLRVAFF
TRBJ2-3,TRBD1,TRBV28,NA,TGTGCCAGCAGTTTATATGCCCCCGGCGCGAGGGGGCACAGAAGGGGTACGCAGTATTTT,CASSLYAPGARGHRRGTQYF
TRBJ1-4,NA,TRBV19,NA,TGTGCCAGTAGTCTACAGGCAACTAATGAAAAACTGTTTTTT,CASSLQATNEKLFF